The TCR beta chain described here comes from a study of T cell responses to AZD1222 COVID-19 vaccine (dated by TCRdb to about 2021). For context, the study as a whole: AZD1222 recipients whose second dose came at about 4 weeks and those whose second dose came at about 12 weeks were combined into one group, since spike-specific TCR depth and breadth did not differ between the two schedules. Trial participants were enrolled by age into subgroups of 18-55, 56-69 and 70-plus years, and roughly 150, 30 and 60 TCR-sequenced participants, respectively, were included in these subgroups. A total of about 250 trial participants underwent TCR sequencing, of whom about 200 had received two doses of AZD1222 and about 25 had received two doses of the MenACWY control vaccine.

Notes on this clone: The antigen it recognizes is unknown. Per-nucleotide qualities are absent, and no much larger clonotype sits a single base away.

The CDR3 has 17 amino acids, counting the end cysteine and phenylalanine. Kept here is only the CDR3 DNA, which spans 51 bases and is read in frame from base 1. Trimming costs V 3 bases and J 2 bases, and their ends lie 15 bases apart. The germline V gene specifies SGDLS as CDR1 and YYNGEE as CDR2. The CDR3 regions of human TCRbeta chains were analyzed by immunosequencing. The paper's data handling went like this. TCRs in the repertoires were compared against a reference library of SARS-CoV-2-specific TCRs that had been generated with the MIRA antigen-specificity platform. Breadth meant the fraction of unique TCRs that were SARS-CoV-2-associated, whereas depth meant the fraction of total T cells that were SARS-CoV-2-associated. Using the MIRA data, each spike-specific TCR was assigned both to the spike region to which the TCR was reactive and to a CD4 or CD8 class. Log10-transformed breadth and depth values were compared by one-way ANOVA with Sidak's multiple comparisons tests. The immuneACCESS repertoire file appears here via TCRdb, limited to in-frame rearrangements. These files lack a portion of the clones; in checked studies, under half of the deficit traces to unresolved V genes, and the cause of the others is not known. V and J calls and clone size are copied from that table; D and trimming were computed from the DNA. The sample table records roughly 100,000 clones; 85% to 90% of these occur just once. Clones ranked in the top ten supply 9.1% of the sample.

The time point label corresponds to: baseline before first vaccination. Samples from vaccinated people were obtained from the UK trials COV001 and COV002, which included a single-blind randomized controlled phase 2/3 trial of AZD1222 (ChAdOx1 nCoV-19) in healthy adults. For TCRbeta chain sequencing, PBMC samples were collected from trial participants at day 0 and at day 28 after the second dose. The study at large found these results: Nearly half of unique spike-specific TCRs reportedly recognized epitopes outside regions mutated in the B.1.351 and B.1.1.7 variants. Because no day 14 peak-response samples were available, repertoires were characterized only after the peak T cell response. After two AZD1222 doses, spike-specific TCR breadth and depth were significantly higher than at day 0 and than in MenACWY recipients. The vaccine-associated CD4 TCRs covered the entire spike protein, and the dominant responses fell in regions 160-218 and 743-854. Conclusions about previously exposed vaccinees are limited because only five or six AZD1222 recipients were SARS-CoV-2 seropositive at baseline. Participants were mostly white British, with more females than males. The authors suggested clonal diversity may have been underestimated. In the small 56-69-year group, the increase in depth fell short of significance, most likely because of low power.

The chain is made from TRBV9 and TRBJ2-6; the D gene cannot be named for sure. This TCR was recovered from an adult in good health. The sequences come from peripheral blood, collected on day 0 of AZD1222 vaccination. CDR3 region: CASSGPWGIPGANVLTF. The base sequence is TGTGCCAGCAGCGGACCCTGGGGAATTCCTGGGGCCAACGTCCTGACTTTC.